This entry describes one T cell receptor (beta chain). Its antigen is not known. The treatment denotes: roughly 11-day PBMC culture with coronavirus spike peptide pools or control peptides (ViraFEST assay). Alongside approximately 10 IU/ml IL-2 and roughly 10 ug/ml peptide pools, PBMCs were cultured at about 2.2 million per well. Germline assignment: CDR1 SNHLY and CDR2 FYNNEI. Trimming removed 5 bases from V and 3 bases from J, with 9 bases in between. CDR3 length: 13 residues. This specimen belongs to a study of vaccination and CD4 T cells after COVID-19. About the research overall: As a positive control, some control cultures were given a CEFX pool, while others were given an HIV-1 Nef pool or no peptide.

Sequence data for DNA of cultured CD4+ T cells were generated by the Oncomine TCR Beta short-read assay. Scientists extracted genomic DNA from CD4+ T cells grown in culture. In TCRdb, the PCR reads were re-called with MiXCR into one record per CDR3 protein. The sample consists of around 26,000 distinct CDR3 sequences, about 39% of them appearing once. This TCR came from a human donor who had recovered from COVID-19. V and J are TRBV2 and TRBJ2-3, with D possibly matching TRBD2 (6 bases). Source material: CD4+ T cells from blood, cultured in vitro. In nucleotides, the CDR3 is TGTGCCAGCAGTAGGGACTTGACAGATACGCAGTATTTT. Its translation is CASSRDLTDTQYF.